This entry lists 18 T cell receptor beta chains sequenced from one sample in a study of control samples from healthy donors and cancer patients. Clones were read by immunoSEQ multiplex PCR, and TCRdb kept only the in-frame ones, dropping some. The data show under 200,000 clones, about 94% seen once. The sample taken for sequencing was blood. These TCRs come from a woman aged 40 to 49 in good health.

The chain links TRBV9 to TRBJ1-2; D is uncertain. The V and J ends lost 0 bases and 6 bases respectively, with 6 bases between them. The V gene's germline CDR1 is SGDLS and CDR2 YYNGEE. This CDR3 contains 12 residues. Here the CDR3 reads CASSVGGDGYTF. CDR3 sequence (DNA): TGTGCCAGCAGCGTAGGTGGGGATGGCTACACCTTC.

The gene calls are TRBV3-1 (or the pseudogene TRBV3-2) and TRBJ2-4; the match to TRBD2 covers 10 bases. The germline CDR1 and CDR2 sequences are LGHDT and YNNKEL (reference sequence). Trimming removed 5 bases from V and 0 bases from J; junction bases left unmatched: 7. This CDR3 is 17 amino acids long. CDR3 DNA: TGTGCCAGCAGCACCGGACTAGCGGAACTAGCCAAAAACATTCAGTACTTC. This codes for CASSTGLAELAKNIQYF.

The CDR3 is CAWYGREAFF. In nucleotides, the CDR3 is TGTGCCTGGTATGGTAGAGAAGCTTTCTTT. The chain recombines TRBV30 with TRBJ1-1; D gene uncertain. This CDR3 is built from 10 residues. In germline, CDR1 is GTSNPN, CDR2 SVGIG (reference sequence). The V end was cut by 5 bases, the J end by 8 bases, with 9 bases between.

In DNA, the CDR3 is TGCGCCAGCAGCCTCCAATTTGGGGGCACTGAAGCTTTCTTT. Its translation is CASSLQFGGTEAFF. V and J are TRBV4-1 and TRBJ1-1; maybe TRBD1 (5 bases). The ends were cut back, 4 bases at V and 4 bases at J, with 13 bases in the middle. Germline lookup yields CDR1 MGHRA and CDR2 YSYEKL. The CDR3 sequence is 14 residues long.

The chain couples TRBV7-9 to TRBJ1-1; possible D gene TRBD1, 6 bases. V was pared by 5 bases and J by 3 bases, with 13 bases between. Germline values: CDR1 SEHNR, CDR2 FQNEAQ (reference sequence). This CDR3 has 14 amino acids. The CDR3 is CASSPGGGDTEAFF. CDR3 bases: TGTGCCAGCAGCCCGGGGGGGGGCGACACTGAAGCTTTCTTT.

This chain uses TRBV6-2 or TRBV6-3 with TRBJ1-4; no definite D call. V was pared by 5 bases and J by 11 bases, with 12 bases between. CDR1 and CDR2 from the germline V gene are MNHEY and SVGEGT. CDR3 size: 12 residues. DNA for the CDR3: TGTGCCAGCAGTCCCAACCTGGGGAAACTGTTTTTT. Protein sequence: CASSPNLGKLFF.

As for this clone: The junction differs from germline at one of its ends, possibly a read error. This specimen includes other DNA sequences encoding the same CDR3. This CDR3 is CASSYSLARTYTEAFF. CDR3 coding DNA: TGTGCCAGCAGTTACTCGCTCGCCAGAACCTACACTGAAGCCTTCTTT. The chain has TRBV6-5 and TRBJ1-1; unclear D gene. This CDR3 comprises 16 residues. The germline CDR1 and CDR2 sequences are MNHEY and SVGAGI.

This sequence joins TRBV15 and TRBJ1-4, with a possible D match to TRBD1 (5 bases). CDR3 length equals 13 residues. Germline values: CDR1 LNHNV, CDR2 YYDKDF (reference sequence). V gave up 3 bases and J gave up 9 bases, with 11 bases separating them. CDR3: CATSRGRGQKLFF. For the CDR3, the DNA is TGTGCCACCAGCAGGGGGCGGGGCCAAAAACTGTTTTTT.

The chain employs TRBV5-6 and TRBJ1-1, with TRBD1 identical over 8 bases. CDR3 length equals 14 residues. Per germline, CDR1 SGHDT and CDR2 YYEEEE. After removal of 5 bases from V and 5 bases from J, the junction contained 8 bases not matched to a gene. Here the CDR3 DNA reads TGTGCCAGCAGAGGACAGGGAAGGTATACTGAAGCTTTCTTT. Translation gives CASRGQGRYTEAFF.

The V gene is TRBV4-3, the J gene TRBJ1-4, with 10 bases lining up with TRBD1. V was pared by 0 bases and J by 8 bases, with 9 bases of the junction left unmatched. Germline CDR1 reads LGHNA; CDR2 reads YSLEER. CDR3 length: 17 residues. CDR3: CASSQDIPGQGWEKLFF. CDR3 DNA: TGCGCCAGCAGCCAAGATATTCCGGGACAGGGGTGGGAAAAACTGTTTTTT.

The chain has TRBV27 and TRBJ1-2, with 9 bases identical to TRBD1. CDR3 length: 15 residues. From germline, CDR1 is MNHEY and CDR2 SMNVEV (reference sequence). Trimming removed 5 bases from V and 7 bases from J; junction bases left unmatched: 11. The CDR3 DNA follows: TGTGCCAGCAGTCGGTCGAAGACAGGGGGACGTGGCTACACCTTC. As protein: CASSRSKTGGRGYTF.

The chain has TRBV13 and TRBJ1-1, with D perhaps TRBD1 (6 bases). Germline CDR1 is PRHDT and CDR2 is FYEKMQ (reference sequence). Trimming took off 0 bases at V and 5 bases at J, with 10 bases between the two ends. The CDR3 is made up of 14 amino acids. The CDR3 reads CASSLGQGFTEAFF. CDR3 in DNA: TGTGCCAGCAGCTTAGGACAGGGATTTACTGAAGCTTTCTTT.

The V and J genes are TRBV4-3 and TRBJ1-3, with D unclear. Germline CDR1 LGHNA, CDR2 YSLEER. Trimming cost V 0 bases and J 0 bases, with 9 bases left between them. The CDR3 runs to 16 residues. In DNA, the CDR3 is TGCGCCAGCAGCCAAGAACTGACTGACTCTGGAAACACCATATATTTT. This encodes CASSQELTDSGNTIYF.

This chain uses TRBV6-5 with TRBJ2-7; TRBD1 agrees at 11 bases. The germline V gene has CDR1 MNHEY and CDR2 SVGAGI. V was pared by 2 bases and J by 7 bases, with 7 bases of the junction left unmatched. The CDR3 contains 15 residues. DNA of the CDR3: TGTGCCAGCAGTTACGCCGGACAGGGGGCGAGGGAGCAGTACTTC. Translating it yields CASSYAGQGAREQYF.

CDR3 coding DNA: TGTGCCTGGAGCGGACAGGGGAATCAGCCCCAGCATTTT. It encodes CAWSGQGNQPQHF. The V call is TRBV30, the J call TRBJ1-5, with 9 positions matching TRBD1. After removal of 3 bases from V and 4 bases from J, the junction contained 1 base not matched to a gene. CDR1 and CDR2 (germline): GTSNPN, SVGIG (reference sequence). The CDR3 totals 13 residues.

The genes are TRBV29-1 and TRBJ1-1, with 8 nucleotides matching TRBD1. This CDR3 has 11 amino acids. After removal of 4 bases from V and 6 bases from J, the junction contained 1 base not matched to a gene. Germline V gives CDR1 SQVTM, CDR2 ANQGSEA. CDR3 coding DNA: TGCAGCGTTGTACAGGGGGCTGAAGCTTTCTTT. Its translation is CSVVQGAEAFF.

The rearrangement links TRBV9 to TRBJ1-6; 8 positions agree with TRBD1. The CDR3 has 16 amino acids. Trimming at V came to 3 bases and at J to 5 bases, leaving 7 bases not matched to a gene. Per the germline V gene, CDR1 is SGDLS and CDR2 is YYNGEE. In DNA form, the CDR3 reads TGTGCCAGCAGCGGAGAACAGGGGGTCCATAATTCACCCCTCCACTTT. Translating gives CASSGEQGVHNSPLHF.

The rearrangement uses TRBV6-2 or TRBV6-3 and TRBJ1-1; D unclear. CDR1 and CDR2 (germline): MNHEY, SVGEGT. The CDR3 contains 14 residues. V was clipped by 3 bases and J by 5 bases, with 13 bases between them. The CDR3: CASSYIFRVTEAFF. For the CDR3, the DNA is TGTGCCAGCAGTTATATTTTTCGGGTGACTGAAGCTTTCTTT.